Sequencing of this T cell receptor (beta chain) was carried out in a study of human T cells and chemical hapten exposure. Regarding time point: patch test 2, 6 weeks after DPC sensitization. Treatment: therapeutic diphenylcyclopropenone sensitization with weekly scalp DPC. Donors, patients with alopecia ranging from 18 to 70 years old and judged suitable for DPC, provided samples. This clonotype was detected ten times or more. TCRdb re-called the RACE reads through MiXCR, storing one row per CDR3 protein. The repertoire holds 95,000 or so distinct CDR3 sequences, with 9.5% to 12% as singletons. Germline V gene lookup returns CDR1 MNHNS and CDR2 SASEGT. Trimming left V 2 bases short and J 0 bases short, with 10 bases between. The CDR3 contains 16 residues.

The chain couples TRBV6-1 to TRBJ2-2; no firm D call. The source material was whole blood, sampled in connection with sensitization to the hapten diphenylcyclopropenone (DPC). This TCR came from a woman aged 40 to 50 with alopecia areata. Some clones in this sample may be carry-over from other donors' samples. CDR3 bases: TGTGCCAGCAGTGAAACTCACTTCGCGAACACCGGGGAGCTGTTTTTT. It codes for CASSETHFANTGELFF.